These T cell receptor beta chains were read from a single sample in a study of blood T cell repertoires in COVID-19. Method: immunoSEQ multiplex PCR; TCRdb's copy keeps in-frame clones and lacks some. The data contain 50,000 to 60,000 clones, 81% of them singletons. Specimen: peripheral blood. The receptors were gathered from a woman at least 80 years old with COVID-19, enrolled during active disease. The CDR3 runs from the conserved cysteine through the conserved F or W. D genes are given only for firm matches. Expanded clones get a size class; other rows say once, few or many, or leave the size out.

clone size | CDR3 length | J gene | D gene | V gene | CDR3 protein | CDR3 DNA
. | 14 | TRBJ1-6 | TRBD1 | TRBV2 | CARGTGSDNSPLHF | TGTGCCCGAGGGACAGGGAGCGATAATTCACCCCTCCACTTT
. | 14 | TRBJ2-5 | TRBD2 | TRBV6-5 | CASILSGLEETQYF | TGTGCCAGCATCCTCTCGGGACTAGAAGAGACCCAGTACTTC
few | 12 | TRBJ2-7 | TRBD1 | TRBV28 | CASTRGRYEQYF | TGTGCCAGCACCAGGGGGCGATACGAGCAGTACTTC
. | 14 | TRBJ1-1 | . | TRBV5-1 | CASSLKTGATEAFF | TGCGCCAGCAGCTTAAAGACAGGCGCGACTGAAGCTTTCTTT
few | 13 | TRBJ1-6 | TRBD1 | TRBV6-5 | CASKDRSTSPLHF | TGTGCCAGCAAGGACAGGAGTACCTCACCCCTCCACTTT
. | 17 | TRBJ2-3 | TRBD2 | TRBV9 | CASSPGLAGVETDTQYF | TGTGCCAGCAGCCCCGGACTAGCGGGAGTTGAGACAGATACGCAGTATTTT
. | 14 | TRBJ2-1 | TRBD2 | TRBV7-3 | CASRQAGGPGEQFF | TGTGCCAGCAGGCAAGCGGGAGGGCCGGGTGAGCAGTTCTTC
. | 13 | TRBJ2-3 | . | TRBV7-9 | CAVSEGETDTQYF | TGTGCCGTGAGTGAGGGGGAAACAGATACGCAGTATTTT
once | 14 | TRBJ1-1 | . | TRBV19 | CASTNPVRGTEAFF | TGTGCCAGTACCAACCCCGTACGGGGAACTGAAGCTTTCTTT
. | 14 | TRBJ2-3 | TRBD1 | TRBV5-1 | CASSSGQSTDTQYF | TGCGCCAGCAGCTCGGGACAGAGCACAGATACGCAGTATTTT
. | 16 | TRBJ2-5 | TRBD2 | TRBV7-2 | CASSPLVLAGVETQYF | TGTGCCAGCAGCCCCCTGGTACTAGCGGGAGTGGAGACCCAGTACTTC